The clone carrying this TCR beta chain was found many times. TCRdb redid the calling of the PCR reads with MiXCR, one entry per CDR3 protein. The sample consists of about 510,000 distinct CDR3 sequences, approximately 25% of them appearing once. The sample comes from a study of molecular identifiers for immune sequencing clone quantification. V dropped 3 bases and J dropped 4 bases, with 12 bases sitting between them. The CDR3 covers 14 residues. CDR1 is DFQATT and CDR2 is SNEGSKA in the germline V gene (reference sequence). The sample was naive CD8+ T cells from blood, with Jurkat cell RNA spiked in. The sample's subset: FACS-sorted CD8+CD4-CCR7+CD45RA+ naive T cells. The TCR comes from a human donor in good health. Some libraries in this study had Jurkat cell RNA spiked in. The chain carries TRBV20-1 and TRBJ2-2; D tentatively fits TRBD1 or TRBD2 (5 bases each). CDR3 region: CSASLGVGTGELFF. DNA of the CDR3: TGCAGTGCTAGTTTGGGGGTGGGCACCGGGGAGCTGTTTTTT.